Ten or more counts support the clone carrying this T cell receptor (beta chain). What it binds is not known. The CDR3 end falls 3 residues outside the read, so it is completed with the germline J gene. Libraries were prepared by immunoSEQ multiplex PCR; TCRdb keeps only in-frame clonotypes and omits some of them. The sample gives 80,000 or so clones, none seen only once, and the top ten clones hold approximately 0.8%. These data belong to a study of T cell clonality in common variable immunodeficiency. The junction had 8 bases not matched to a gene; V was cut back by 6 bases and J by 0 bases. CDR3 length: 16 amino acids. Per germline, CDR1 MNHEY and CDR2 SVGEGT. Study-wide points: In common variable immunodeficiency, TCR beta chains reportedly carried fewer deletions and N-nucleotide insertions. Compared with healthy controls, CVID subjects showed increased TCRbeta clonality, mostly in about a third.

The chain recombines TRBV6-2 or TRBV6-3 with TRBJ1-5, with 7 bases aligning to TRBD1. The TCR comes from a person between 18 and 69 years old in good health. The sequenced sample consisted of peripheral blood mononuclear cells. The CDR3 region is CASRPDRVYSNQPQHF. The CDR3 DNA, read in part, is TGTGCCAGCAGACCCGACAGGGTCTATAGCAATCAGCCC.